A selection of T cell receptor beta chains follows, all from one sample in a study of T cell repertoires in cytomegalovirus infection. These receptors have no identified antigens. TCRdb re-derived calls from the reads in MiXCR, one entry per CDR3 protein. The repertoire holds about 830,000 distinct CDR3 sequences, with approximately 30% as singletons. Material: cultured CD8+ T cells from PBMCs, obtained from culture after CMV antigen stimulation. These receptor sequences come from a human donor in good health (CMV status not recorded). Some clones in this sample may be carry-over from other donors' samples. Both conserved end residues are part of each CDR3. The order of the fields is J gene, V gene, D gene, clone size, CDR3 DNA, CDR3 protein. D genes are given only for firm matches. Not all rows give a size; the values are once, few, many and, for expanded clones, a class.

j_gene: TRBJ1-4
v_gene: TRBV27
d_gene: .
abundance: .
CDR3nt: TGTGCCAGCTCCGTTCGGAGGCAGTATCCTGCAACTAATGAAAAACTGTTTTTT
CDR3aa: CASSVRRQYPATNEKLFF

j_gene: TRBJ2-7
v_gene: TRBV2
d_gene: .
abundance: .
CDR3nt: TGTGCCAGCAGTGGGACCAACACCTACGAGCAGTACTTC
CDR3aa: CASSGTNTYEQYF

j_gene: TRBJ2-7
v_gene: TRBV7-2
d_gene: .
abundance: many
CDR3nt: TGTGCCAGCAGCAGTTACACAGCCTACGAGCAGTACTTC
CDR3aa: CASSSYTAYEQYF

j_gene: TRBJ2-5
v_gene: TRBV6-2/TRBV6-3
d_gene: .
abundance: few
CDR3nt: TGTGCCAGCAGTTACTCGCGGGACAGCGACAATCCACCAAAAGAGACCCAGTACTTC
CDR3aa: CASSYSRDSDNPPKETQYF

j_gene: TRBJ2-3
v_gene: TRBV15
d_gene: TRBD1
abundance: few
CDR3nt: TGTGCCACCAGCAGAGATGCACCCCGGACAGGGTTTCAAAATACGCAGTATTTT
CDR3aa: CATSRDAPRTGFQNTQYF

j_gene: TRBJ1-2
v_gene: TRBV12-3/TRBV12-4
d_gene: .
abundance: few
CDR3nt: TGTGCCAGCAGTCCCTCAGGGCTGGGCTATGGCTACACCTTC
CDR3aa: CASSPSGLGYGYTF

j_gene: TRBJ2-3
v_gene: TRBV11-3
d_gene: .
abundance: few
CDR3nt: TGTGCCAGCAGCCCCGCGGGAAACGGAGCAACAGATACGCAGTATTTT
CDR3aa: CASSPAGNGATDTQYF

j_gene: TRBJ1-1
v_gene: TRBV6-5
d_gene: .
abundance: few
CDR3nt: TGTGCCAGCATCACCCTAAGTGAAGCTTTCTTT
CDR3aa: CASITLSEAFF

j_gene: TRBJ1-5
v_gene: TRBV7-8
d_gene: .
abundance: .
CDR3nt: TGTGCCAGCGCAAAAGGGACCGGGAGCAATCAGCCCCAGCATTTT
CDR3aa: CASAKGTGSNQPQHF

j_gene: TRBJ1-1
v_gene: TRBV6-6
d_gene: .
abundance: .
CDR3nt: TGTGCCAGCTGCTCAGTGAACACTGAAGCTTTCTTT
CDR3aa: CASCSVNTEAFF

j_gene: TRBJ2-7
v_gene: TRBV7-9
d_gene: .
abundance: few
CDR3nt: TGTGCCAGCAGCCTCCACCCCCGGGGACTCAGGTACGAGCAGTACTTC
CDR3aa: CASSLHPRGLRYEQYF

j_gene: TRBJ1-1
v_gene: TRBV12-5
d_gene: .
abundance: few
CDR3nt: TGTGCTAGTGGTTCTCCGAGTTCGTGCACGACGGGGTTTCGGGACACTGAAGCTTTCTTT
CDR3aa: CASGSPSSCTTGFRDTEAFF